The 31 T cell receptor beta chains reported below all come from one sample, sequenced in a study of blood T cell repertoires in COVID-19. The data were produced by immunoSEQ multiplex PCR, yet TCRdb's version contains in-frame clones alone and is incomplete. Of 110,000 or so clones listed, about 88% were seen once; the top ten hold around 8.4%. Specimen: peripheral blood. The source is a woman between 65 and 79 years old who had recovered from COVID-19.

This clone was observed a handful of times. The chain couples TRBV9 to TRBJ1-3; 8 nucleotides agree with TRBD1. The CDR3 is made up of 13 amino acids. Trimming removed 4 bases from V and 8 bases from J; junction bases left unmatched: 5. Germline V lookup: CDR1 SGDLS, CDR2 YYNGEE. The CDR3 spells CASSQPTGDTIYF. In DNA form, the CDR3 reads TGTGCCAGCAGCCAGCCGACAGGGGACACCATATATTTT. Based on the CDR3 plus reference TRBV9 and TRBJ1-3, the full variable domain is DSGVTQTPKHLITATGQRVTLRCSPRSGDLSVYWYQQSLDQGLQFLIQYYNGEERAKGNILERFSAQQFPDLHSELNLSSLELGDSALYFCASSQPTGDTIYFGEGSWLTVV.

This chain links TRBV7-8 with TRBJ1-1, with TRBD1 as a possible D gene (6 bases). This CDR3 spans 12 amino acids. CDR1 and CDR2 (germline): SGHVS, FQNEAQ. V lost 5 bases, J lost 8 bases, and 12 bases lay in between. The CDR3 is CASSPQGREAFF. CDR3 nucleotide sequence: TGTGCCAGCAGCCCACAGGGTCGGGAAGCTTTCTTT.

The chain recombines TRBV10-3 with TRBJ2-3; 10 bases map to TRBD2. In germline, CDR1 is ENHRY, CDR2 SYGVKD. The CDR3 covers 20 residues. The junction had 14 bases not matched to a gene; V was cut back by 0 bases and J by 2 bases. The CDR3 DNA sequence: TGTGCCATCAGTGAGTCCGGAGCGGGGGGGCCCACCGGTCCCACAGATACGCAGTATTTT. Its translation is CAISESGAGGPTGPTDTQYF.

The chain has TRBV7-3 and TRBJ2-1, with 9 bases matching TRBD1. Trimming took 1 base from V and 4 from J; bases not matched to a gene: 14. Germline loops: CDR1 SGHTA, CDR2 FQGTGA. This CDR3 comprises 19 residues. CDR3 residues: CASSLRSDRGSIMYNEQFF. In DNA form, the CDR3 reads TGTGCCAGCAGCTTAAGATCGGACAGGGGCTCCATTATGTACAATGAGCAGTTCTTC.

The V and J genes are TRBV5-6 and TRBJ2-7, with a tentative D call TRBD1 (6 bases). Germline values: CDR1 SGHDT, CDR2 YYEEEE. This CDR3 has 14 amino acids. Trimming pared 7 bases from V and 5 bases from J, leaving 19 bases between. The CDR3 nucleotides read TGTGCCAGCCGGAACCGACGAGGGGGAGACGAGCAGTACTTC. Translation gives CASRNRRGGDEQYF.

The chain employs TRBV27 and TRBJ1-2; 8 positions match TRBD1. Unmatched junction bases numbered 4, after V lost 8 bases and J lost 8 bases. CDR3 length equals 11 residues. Germline lookup yields CDR1 MNHEY and CDR2 SMNVEV (reference sequence). CDR3 DNA: TGTGCCAGCGGACAGGGTGTCGGCTACACCTTC. Protein: CASGQGVGYTF.

This chain connects TRBV6-5 to TRBJ1-5; D is unresolved. The length of the CDR3 is 12 residues. Germline assignment: CDR1 MNHEY and CDR2 SVGAGI. V shed 6 bases and J shed 6 bases, with 9 bases lying between them. CDR3 bases: TGTGCCAGCAGCCGCGCAGGTCAGCCCCAGCATTTT. It encodes CASSRAGQPQHF.

There are a few counts of this clone. The V and J genes are TRBV7-9 and TRBJ2-7, with D tentatively TRBD2 (6 bases). Germline-derived CDR1 and CDR2 are SEHNR and FQNEAQ (reference sequence). V was trimmed by 3 bases and J by 0 bases, leaving 12 bases between them. The CDR3 extends over 15 amino acids. The CDR3 here is CASSFYRESSYEQYF. CDR3 DNA: TGTGCCAGCAGCTTCTACCGGGAGTCCTCCTACGAGCAGTACTTC.

This clone has a single count. This chain uses TRBV5-1 with TRBJ2-3; D perhaps matches TRBD1 (5 bases). This CDR3 contains 18 residues. Looked up from germline, CDR1 is SGHRS and CDR2 is YFSETQ. V gave up 3 bases and J gave up 0 bases, with 20 bases separating them. This CDR3 reads CASSSAGWASTSTDTQYF. The DNA for the CDR3 is TGCGCCAGCAGCTCGGCAGGGTGGGCGAGCACTAGCACAGATACGCAGTATTTT.

The V gene is TRBV29-1, the J gene TRBJ2-7; 7 bases are a match to TRBD2. Germline CDR1 reads SQVTM; CDR2 reads ANQGSEA. V dropped 7 bases and J dropped 0; count of bases not matched to a gene: 3. The CDR3 sequence is 12 residues long. This CDR3 is CSALADSYEQYF. CDR3 nucleotide sequence: TGCAGCGCTCTAGCGGACTCCTACGAGCAGTACTTC.

This chain uses TRBV10-3 with TRBJ2-6, with a weak D call TRBD1 (6 bases). V lost 8 bases to trimming and J lost 3 bases, with 26 bases between them. This CDR3 spans 19 amino acids. The germline V gene has CDR1 ENHRY and CDR2 SYGVKD. CDR3 residues: CAIAPSGQPSFFGANVLTF. The CDR3 bases are TGTGCCATCGCTCCTTCCGGACAGCCGAGTTTCTTTGGGGCCAACGTCCTGACTTTC.

The rearrangement joins TRBV11-2 to TRBJ2-2, with D tentatively TRBD2 (6 bases). Trimming pared 3 bases from V and 4 bases from J, leaving 12 bases between. This CDR3 comprises 15 residues. Germline lookup yields CDR1 SGHAT and CDR2 FQNNGV. The DNA for the CDR3 is TGTGCCAGCAGCTTCGGAGGGTACCCCACCGGGGAGCTGTTTTTT. This codes for CASSFGGYPTGELFF.

V gene TRBV7-9 combines with J gene TRBJ2-1, with TRBD1 matching over 7 bases. This CDR3 region has 15 residues. The V segment lost 5 bases and the J segment 4 bases; nucleotides outside the gene matches: 8. Germline V gene data show CDR1 as SEHNR and CDR2 as FQNEAQ (reference sequence). The CDR3 loop reads CASSPRGGPYNEQFF. For the CDR3, the DNA is TGTGCCAGCAGCCCTCGAGGGGGCCCTTACAATGAGCAGTTCTTC.

J is TRBJ1-1 and V is TRBV6-5; D may be TRBD1 (5 bases). Per the germline V gene, CDR1 is MNHEY and CDR2 is SVGAGI. The ends were cut back, 7 bases at V and 7 bases at J, with 10 bases in the middle. CDR3 length: 11 residues. Written as DNA, the CDR3 is TGTGCCAGCACCCAGGGCGGTGAAGCTTTCTTT. Protein: CASTQGGEAFF.

As to this clone: No DNA is shown, since the ends of the CDR3 on it are uncertain; the CDR3 is the one TCRdb lists. The rearrangement joins TRBV19 to TRBJ1-6. Germline CDR1 and CDR2: LNHDA and SQIVND (reference sequence). The CDR3 is 14 amino acids in total, end residues counted. CDR3 sequence reads: CASTSGPNYSPLHF.

This chain uses TRBV5-4 with TRBJ2-5; perhaps TRBD1 as D (6 bases). Trimming shortened V by 3 bases and J by 5 bases, and 11 bases separated the two germline ends. The CDR3 loop spans 13 amino acids. Germline CDR1 and CDR2: SGHNT and YYREEE (reference sequence). The CDR3 coding sequence is TGTGCCAGCAGCTCGTACAGGGACGAGACCCAGTACTTC. Translated, it gives CASSSYRDETQYF. Full variable domain (outside the CDR3, taken from reference TRBV5-4 and TRBJ2-5): ETGVTQSPTHLIKTRGQQVTLRCSSQSGHNTVSWYQQALGQGPQFIFQYYREEENGRGNFPPRFSGLQFPNYSSELNVNALELDDSALYLCASSSYRDETQYFGPGTRLLVL.

The rearrangement uses TRBV18 and TRBJ2-3; the D gene is possibly TRBD1 (6 bases). Germline V gene data show CDR1 as KGHSH and CDR2 as LQKENI. V was cut by 3 bases and J by 4 bases, with 11 bases left in between. The CDR3 is made up of 14 amino acids. The DNA for the CDR3 is TGTGCCAGCTCACCGCTACAGGGTTCAGATACGCAGTATTTT. Encoded protein: CASSPLQGSDTQYF.

The chain has TRBV18 and TRBJ2-3; 8 positions match TRBD2. Trimming at V came to 6 bases and at J to 1 base, leaving 12 bases not matched to a gene. Germline V CDR1 and CDR2: KGHSH, LQKENI. The CDR3 contains 17 residues. CDR3 sequence reads: CASSPTGGAGGTDTQYF. Written as DNA, the CDR3 is TGTGCCAGCTCCCCCACGGGGGGAGCGGGGGGCACAGATACGCAGTATTTT.

This chain connects TRBV4-3 to TRBJ1-6; 9 bases line up with TRBD1. The CDR3 is 16 residues long. Germline lookup yields CDR1 LGHNA and CDR2 YSLEER. Unmatched junction bases numbered 7, after V lost 4 bases and J lost 6 bases. For the CDR3, the DNA is TGCGCCAGCAGCCTCGGACAGGGGAAGGGTAATTCACCCCTCCACTTT. Protein: CASSLGQGKGNSPLHF.

The V gene is TRBV25-1, the J gene TRBJ1-2; D is ambiguous. Trimming shortened V by 5 bases and J by 8 bases, and 15 bases separated the two germline ends. CDR1 is MGHDK and CDR2 is SYGVNS in the germline V gene. The CDR3 runs 13 residues. The CDR3 loop is CASSLGGNRGYTF. The CDR3 DNA sequence: TGTGCCAGCAGTTTGGGAGGCAACCGGGGCTACACCTTC.

The genes are TRBV9 and TRBJ2-7; a weak D match, TRBD1 (5 bases). Germline values: CDR1 SGDLS, CDR2 YYNGEE. Trimming took off 0 bases at V and 4 bases at J, with 17 bases between the two ends. This CDR3 is 16 amino acids long. The CDR3 reads CASSVEGQASIYEQYF. CDR3 sequence (DNA): TGTGCCAGCAGCGTAGAAGGACAAGCGTCCATTTACGAGCAGTACTTC.

This clone has a single count. This chain joins TRBV6-2 or TRBV6-3 and TRBJ2-3; possibly TRBD1 for D (5 bases). There are 15 residues in the CDR3. Deletions cut 4 bases from V and 4 bases from J, with 15 bases between. Germline loops: CDR1 MNHEY, CDR2 SVGEGT. CDR3 sequence: CASSFQGRFADTQYF. For the CDR3, the DNA is TGTGCCAGCAGTTTTCAGGGTCGTTTTGCAGATACGCAGTATTTT.

The chain recombines TRBV28 with TRBJ1-6, with a tentative D call TRBD1 (6 bases). This CDR3 has 14 residues. Per germline, CDR1 MDHEN and CDR2 SYDVKM. Trimming pared 4 bases from V and 6 bases from J, leaving 10 bases between. The CDR3 loop is CASSYREGNSPLHF. CDR3 in DNA: TGTGCCAGCAGTTACAGGGAAGGTAATTCACCCCTCCACTTT.

This sequence joins TRBV20-1 and TRBJ2-1, with a tentative D call TRBD2 (5 bases). Looked up from germline, CDR1 is DFQATT and CDR2 is SNEGSKA (reference sequence). V was trimmed by 4 bases and J by 8 bases, leaving 6 bases between them. This CDR3 has 10 amino acids. The CDR3 is CSATGDEQFF. In DNA form, the CDR3 reads TGCAGTGCTACCGGGGATGAGCAGTTCTTC.

The chain uses TRBV5-4 and TRBJ2-1; D gene uncertain. Germline-derived CDR1 and CDR2 are SGHNT and YYREEE (reference sequence). V was trimmed by 3 bases and J by 0 bases, leaving 7 bases between them. The CDR3 has 14 residues. CDR3 coding DNA: TGTGCCAGCAGCTCGCGAAGCTCCTACAATGAGCAGTTCTTC. It is translated as CASSSRSSYNEQFF. Full variable domain (missing parts from reference TRBV5-4 and TRBJ2-1): ETGVTQSPTHLIKTRGQQVTLRCSSQSGHNTVSWYQQALGQGPQFIFQYYREEENGRGNFPPRFSGLQFPNYSSELNVNALELDDSALYLCASSSRSSYNEQFFGPGTRLTVL.

CDR3 coding DNA: TGTGCCAGCACCAGGGACAGGCGGAACACAGATACGCAGTATTTT. It specifies CASTRDRRNTDTQYF. The chain recombines TRBV6-5 with TRBJ2-3; 8 bases are a match to TRBD1. This CDR3 is 15 amino acids long. Trimming at V came to 7 bases and at J to 2 bases, leaving 8 bases not matched to a gene. Per germline, CDR1 MNHEY and CDR2 SVGAGI.

The rearrangement uses TRBV24-1 and TRBJ2-5, with D tentatively TRBD1 (6 bases). The CDR3 is 15 residues long. CDR1 KGHDR and CDR2 SFDVKD come from the germline V gene. Trimming took off 4 bases at V and 5 bases at J, with 16 bases between the two ends. CDR3 in DNA: TGTGCCACCAGTGACACACAGGGCACCGGGGAGACCCAGTACTTC. Translation: CATSDTQGTGETQYF.

This clone occurred once. V and J are TRBV11-3 and TRBJ2-1; tentative D call: TRBD2 (6 bases). Germline CDR1 reads SGHNT; CDR2 reads YENEEA. The CDR3 consists of 12 residues. Trimming stripped 5 bases from V and 7 bases from J, with 9 bases between. CDR3 nucleotides: TGTGCCAGCAGCCCGGGGAGGAATGAGCAGTTCTTC. Translated, it gives CASSPGRNEQFF.

The chain combines TRBV9 with TRBJ2-3; 7 bases line up with TRBD1. V was pared by 5 bases and J by 6 bases, with 9 bases of the junction left unmatched. This CDR3 spans 14 amino acids. CDR1 and CDR2 (germline): SGDLS, YYNGEE. Here the CDR3 DNA reads TGTGCCAGCAGTGCGACAGGGTGGTCGGATACGCAGTATTTT. It is translated as CASSATGWSDTQYF. Complete variable domain (other parts from reference TRBV9 and TRBJ2-3): DSGVTQTPKHLITATGQRVTLRCSPRSGDLSVYWYQQSLDQGLQFLIQYYNGEERAKGNILERFSAQQFPDLHSELNLSSLELGDSALYFCASSATGWSDTQYFGPGTRLTVL.

The rearrangement joins TRBV7-9 to TRBJ2-3, with D unresolved. The CDR3 totals 12 residues. Germline V gene sequence: CDR1 SEHNR, CDR2 FQNEAQ (reference sequence). V shed 8 bases and J shed 6 bases, with 12 bases lying between them. CDR3 in DNA: TGTGCCAGCGGGCATGGAAGGGATACGCAGTATTTT. Translating gives CASGHGRDTQYF.

The chain joins TRBV6-5 to TRBJ1-2; 12 positions match TRBD1. In germline, CDR1 is MNHEY, CDR2 SVGAGI. CDR3 size: 15 residues. The V gene end was trimmed by 5 bases and the J gene end by 7 bases; junction bases not matched to a gene: 8. CDR3 loop: CASSPPGQGASGYTF. In DNA, the CDR3 is TGTGCCAGCAGTCCTCCGGGACAGGGGGCGTCTGGCTACACCTTC.